This record covers a single T cell receptor (beta chain). Its antigen is unidentified. The data were taken from a study of graft-versus-host responses after intestinal transplantation. Study information: Recipients had transplants, and these were multivisceral, liver-intestinal, or isolated intestinal. Recipients uniformly received anti-thymocyte globulin induction, followed by tacrolimus and steroids for two to four years.

Profiling relied on immunoSEQ multiplex PCR, and the TCRdb table lists in-frame clones only, not all of them. The sample lists approximately 100,000 clones; around 88% were seen once. Study observations and caveats: The authors found GvH clones in recipient marrow, some appearing first in ileum or blood.

This TCR was sampled from a human patient who received an intestinal transplant, so some T cells may come from the graft donor. The starting material was PBMCs, obtained 255 days after intestinal transplant.

DNA for the CDR3: TGTGCCTGGAGTGTAAGGGGCGAGAACACTGAAGCTTTCTTT. It translates to CAWSVRGENTEAFF. This sequence joins TRBV30 and TRBJ1-1; maybe TRBD1 (5 bases). The CDR3 contains 14 residues. Per germline, CDR1 GTSNPN and CDR2 SVGIG (reference sequence). Trimming took off 0 bases at V and 1 base at J, with 9 bases between the two ends.